A selection of T cell receptor beta chains follows, all from one sample in a study of blood T cell repertoires in COVID-19. Profiled with immunoSEQ multiplex PCR; TCRdb holds only in-frame clones, not every one. The sample includes around 180,000 clones, less than 90% of them seen just once. Sequencing was carried out using peripheral blood. Source of these receptors: an older man with active or convalescent COVID-19. Both conserved end residues are part of each CDR3. A D gene is named only where the DNA matches it firmly. Part of the rows lack a size; the others show once, few, many or a class for expanded clones.

J	size	V	D	DNA	CDR3
TRBJ1-2	-	TRBV6-5	-	TGTGCCAGCAGGTCCCGCAGTCCTAACTATGGCTACACCTTC	CASRSRSPNYGYTF
TRBJ1-4	-	TRBV15	-	TGTGCCACCTCTCGCGGCGGGGCTTTAGAAAAACTGTTTTTT	CATSRGGALEKLFF
TRBJ1-4	-	TRBV2	-	TGTGCCAGTGGCGGGGGAAAACTGTTTTTT	CASGGGKLFF
TRBJ2-1	-	TRBV20-1	TRBD1	TGCAGTGCTAGTCCCAGGGGGTCTTACAATGAGCAGTTCTTC	CSASPRGSYNEQFF
TRBJ1-6	-	TRBV2	-	TGTGCCAGTCACAAAGATAATTCACCCCTCCACTTT	CASHKDNSPLHF
TRBJ2-2	-	TRBV24-1	-	TGTGCCACCAGTGGTGGGGGCGCCGGGGAGCTGTTTTTT	CATSGGGAGELFF
TRBJ2-2	-	TRBV15	TRBD2	TGTGCCACCAGCAGAGATGAGGTCGGGAGGGTGAACACCGGGGAGCTGTTTTTT	CATSRDEVGRVNTGELFF
TRBJ2-2	-	TRBV6-2/TRBV6-3	-	TGTGCCAGCAGTTACTCTCGGGGGAACACCGGGGAGCTGTTTTTT	CASSYSRGNTGELFF
TRBJ1-6	-	TRBV18	-	TGTGCCAGCTCACCCGACAGATATTCACCCCTCCACTTT	CASSPDRYSPLHF
TRBJ2-2	-	TRBV19	-	TGTGCCAGTAGTCCGACGGGTATGAACACCGGGGAGCTGTTTTTT	CASSPTGMNTGELFF
TRBJ2-3	-	TRBV5-5	TRBD1	TGTGCCAGCAGCTTGAGGGGGCTTAGCACAGATACGCAGTATTTT	CASSLRGLSTDTQYF
TRBJ1-5	-	TRBV19	TRBD1	TGTGCCAGTAGGAGACAGGGGGAAAGGCATTTT	CASRRQGERHF
TRBJ2-7	-	TRBV30	TRBD2	TGTGCCTGGAGTGATCGGCGGGGGGACTACGAGCAGTACTTC	CAWSDRRGDYEQYF
TRBJ2-7	-	TRBV11-3	TRBD1	TGTGCCAGCAGCCCACGGACAGGTCCCTCCTACGAGCAGTACTTC	CASSPRTGPSYEQYF
TRBJ1-2	-	TRBV28	-	TGTGCCAGCAGCCGCCCGGGGAGGGCCAGCTATGGCTACACCTTC	CASSRPGRASYGYTF
TRBJ2-1	-	TRBV18	-	TGTGCCAGCTCACCAATCCTAGCGCAGAACTACAATGAGCAGTTCTTC	CASSPILAQNYNEQFF
TRBJ1-1	-	TRBV29-1	-	TGCAGCGTTGACAGTAACATGATGAACACTGAAGCTTTCTTT	CSVDSNMMNTEAFF
TRBJ1-1	-	TRBV11-2	TRBD1	TGTGCCAGCAGCTTACAGGGGGGTGGAACTGAAGCTTTCTTT	CASSLQGGGTEAFF
TRBJ2-5	-	TRBV24-1	TRBD2	TGTGCCACCTCGGGCCCCTTAGCCCTAGCGGGAGGTGAAGAGACCCAGTACTTC	CATSGPLALAGGEETQYF
TRBJ2-7	once	TRBV6-5	TRBD2	TGTGCCAGCAGTTACTTGACTAGCGGGGGTTACGAGCAGTACTTC	CASSYLTSGGYEQYF
TRBJ2-2	once	TRBV4-3	TRBD1	TGCGCCAGCAGCCTTAGGAAAGACAGGGTTGGCGGGGAGCTGTTTTTT	CASSLRKDRVGGELFF
TRBJ2-5	-	TRBV7-2	TRBD2	TGTGCCAGCAGCCCTAGGAAAGGGACTAGCGGCTCCGGAGCTGAGACCCAGTACTTC	CASSPRKGTSGSGAETQYF
TRBJ1-3	-	TRBV5-1	TRBD1	TGCGCCAGCAGCATTACACCCCCGGACAGGGGGGACACCATATATTTT	CASSITPPDRGDTIYF
TRBJ2-5	-	TRBV6-6	-	TGTGCCAGCAGTCGAAGGTATGAGGGTCCCAAAGAACGGGAGACCCAGTACTTC	CASSRRYEGPKERETQYF
TRBJ1-6	-	TRBV7-9	-	TGTGCCAGCAGCCGACAGTATTCACCCCTCCACTTT	CASSRQYSPLHF
TRBJ2-1	-	TRBV3-1/TRBV3-2	-	TGTGCCAGCAGCCCCCGTGGAGCGGTAAGCTCCTACAATGAGCAGTTCTTC	CASSPRGAVSSYNEQFF
TRBJ1-5	-	TRBV28	TRBD1	TGTGCCAGCAGTTTGTGGACAGGGGGAAGCGATCAGCCCCAGCATTTT	CASSLWTGGSDQPQHF
TRBJ2-1	-	TRBV18	-	TGTGCCAGCTCACCCCCCGGGTCCCGCAACAATGAGCAGTTCTTC	CASSPPGSRNNEQFF
TRBJ1-2	-	TRBV9	-	TGTGCCAGCAGCGAAGGGGGAAGCTATGGCTACACCTTC	CASSEGGSYGYTF
TRBJ2-1	-	TRBV7-2	TRBD2	TGTGCCAGCAGCCACGGGGGAGGCAGCGGGAGGGGCTACAATGAGCAGTTCTTC	CASSHGGGSGRGYNEQFF
TRBJ2-3	few	TRBV7-2	TRBD2	TGTGCCAGCAGGTTACTAGCGGGAGTGGGCGGGGGCACAGATACGCAGTATTTT	CASRLLAGVGGGTDTQYF
TRBJ2-1	-	TRBV7-3	-	TGTGCCAGCAGCTTATCCAGATACAATGAGCAGTTCTTC	CASSLSRYNEQFF
TRBJ1-1	-	TRBV3-1/TRBV3-2	-	TGTGCCAGCAGCGTTCGGGGGATGAACACTGAAGCTTTCTTT	CASSVRGMNTEAFF
TRBJ2-7	-	TRBV10-3	TRBD1	TGTGCCATCAGTGGGGACAGGGGCTACGAGCAGTACTTC	CAISGDRGYEQYF
TRBJ2-7	-	TRBV7-9	TRBD1	TGTGCCAGCAGCTTGGACAGGGAACAGTACTTC	CASSLDREQYF
TRBJ2-7	-	TRBV5-1	-	TGCGCCAGCAGCTTGGGAAGACGGACAAGCTCCTACGAGCAGTACTTC	CASSLGRRTSSYEQYF
TRBJ1-1	-	TRBV30	-	TGTGCCTGGGGAGACTTCGGGGCTTTCTTT	CAWGDFGAFF
TRBJ1-6	-	TRBV29-1	-	TGCAGCGTAGCCAAGGGGGTTAATTCACCCCTCCACTTT	CSVAKGVNSPLHF
TRBJ2-5	-	TRBV9	TRBD1	TGTGCCAGCAGCGTACGTCAGGGGGCTCGGGAGACCCAGTACTTC	CASSVRQGARETQYF
TRBJ1-6	-	TRBV7-3	-	TGTGCCAGCAGCCGGAACCGGGACAAGAATTCACCCCTCCACTTT	CASSRNRDKNSPLHF
TRBJ1-2	-	TRBV30	-	TGTGCCTGGAGTCCGCGACTGTACTATGGCTACACCTTC	CAWSPRLYYGYTF
TRBJ2-2	once	TRBV14	TRBD2	TGTGCCAGCAGCCCCTGGACTAGCTTTACCACCGGGGAGCTGTTTTTT	CASSPWTSFTTGELFF
TRBJ2-7	once	TRBV9	-	TGTGCCAGCAGCGTAGATGGAGCGTGGGAGCAGTACTTC	CASSVDGAWEQYF
TRBJ1-1	few	TRBV9	-	TGTGCCAGCAGCGTAGAAGCGAGAGGAGAGCCTGAAGCTTTCTTT	CASSVEARGEPEAFF
TRBJ1-2	-	TRBV18	-	TGTGCCAGCTCACCGTCCGCAGGCAGCCACCAGCGGGGGGGAGGCTACACCTTC	CASSPSAGSHQRGGGYTF
TRBJ2-6	-	TRBV19	TRBD1	TGTGCCAGTAGTATTTACACAGGGGGACCCTCTGGGGCCAACGTCCTGACTTTC	CASSIYTGGPSGANVLTF
TRBJ1-4	-	TRBV2	-	TGTGCCAGCAATCGGAGGGAGAAAGAAAAACTGTTTTTT	CASNRREKEKLFF
TRBJ2-6	-	TRBV7-2	-	TGTGCCAGCAGCTTTAGTTCAGGGTTTTCTGGGGCCAACGTCCTGACTTTC	CASSFSSGFSGANVLTF
TRBJ1-3	-	TRBV5-8	-	TGTGCCAGCAGCTTGTCAGGGGGAAACACCATATATTTT	CASSLSGGNTIYF